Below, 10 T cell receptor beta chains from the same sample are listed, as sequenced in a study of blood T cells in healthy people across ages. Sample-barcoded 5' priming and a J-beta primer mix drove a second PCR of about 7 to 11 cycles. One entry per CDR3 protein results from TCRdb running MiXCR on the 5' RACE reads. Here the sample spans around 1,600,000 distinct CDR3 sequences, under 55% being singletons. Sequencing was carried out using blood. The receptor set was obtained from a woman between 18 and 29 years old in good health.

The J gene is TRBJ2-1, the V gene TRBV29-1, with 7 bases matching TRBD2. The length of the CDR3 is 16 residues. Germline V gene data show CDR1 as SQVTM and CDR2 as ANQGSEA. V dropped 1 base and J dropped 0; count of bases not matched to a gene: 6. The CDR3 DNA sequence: TGCAGCGTTGAAGGTCTGCGGGAGCGCTCCTACAATGAGCAGTTCTTC. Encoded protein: CSVEGLRERSYNEQFF.

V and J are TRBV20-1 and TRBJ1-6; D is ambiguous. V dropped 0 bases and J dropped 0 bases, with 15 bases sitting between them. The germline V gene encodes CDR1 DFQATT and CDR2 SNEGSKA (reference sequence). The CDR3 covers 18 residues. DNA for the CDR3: TGCAGTGCTAGAGATGAGCGAAGGCGGAGCTCCTATAATTCACCCCTCCACTTT. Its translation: CSARDERRRSSYNSPLHF.

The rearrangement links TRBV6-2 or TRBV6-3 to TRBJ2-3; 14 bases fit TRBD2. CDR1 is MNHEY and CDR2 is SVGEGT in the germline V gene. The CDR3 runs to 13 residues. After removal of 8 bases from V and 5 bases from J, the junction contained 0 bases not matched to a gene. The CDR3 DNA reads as TGTGCCAGCGGGACTAGCGGGAGAGATACGCAGTATTTT. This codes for CASGTSGRDTQYF.

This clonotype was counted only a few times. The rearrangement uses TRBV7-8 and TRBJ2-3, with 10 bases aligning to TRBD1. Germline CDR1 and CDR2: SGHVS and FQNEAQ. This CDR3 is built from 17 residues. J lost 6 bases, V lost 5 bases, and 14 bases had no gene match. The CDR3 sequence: CASSPDRGLSQYDTQYF. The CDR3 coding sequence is TGTGCCAGCAGCCCCGACAGGGGGCTAAGTCAATACGATACGCAGTATTTT.

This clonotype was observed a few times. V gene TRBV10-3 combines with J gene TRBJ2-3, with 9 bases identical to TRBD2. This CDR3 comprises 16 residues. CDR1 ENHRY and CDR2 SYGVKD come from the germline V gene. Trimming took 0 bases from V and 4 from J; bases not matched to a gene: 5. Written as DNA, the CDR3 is TGTGCCATCAGTGAGTCGCTAGCGGGGAGCGCAGATACGCAGTATTTT. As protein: CAISESLAGSADTQYF.

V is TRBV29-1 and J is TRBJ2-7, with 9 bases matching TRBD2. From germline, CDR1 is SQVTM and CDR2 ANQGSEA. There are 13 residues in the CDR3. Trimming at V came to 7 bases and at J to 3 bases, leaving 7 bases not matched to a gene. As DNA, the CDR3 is TGCAGCGCTATAGCGGGAGCTCTCTACGAGCAGTACTTC. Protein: CSAIAGALYEQYF.

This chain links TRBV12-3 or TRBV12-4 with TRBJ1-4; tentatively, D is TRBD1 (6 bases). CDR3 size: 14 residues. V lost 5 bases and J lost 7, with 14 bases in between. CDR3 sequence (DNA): TGTGCCAGCAGTGAGGGGGGAGGACTTGAAAAACTGTTTTTT. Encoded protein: CASSEGGGLEKLFF.

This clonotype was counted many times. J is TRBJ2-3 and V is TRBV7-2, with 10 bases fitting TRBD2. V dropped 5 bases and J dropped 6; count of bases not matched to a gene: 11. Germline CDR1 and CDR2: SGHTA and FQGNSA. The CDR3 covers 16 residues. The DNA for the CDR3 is TGTGCCAGCAGCCGCCAGAAGCGGGGGGGCGGCGATACGCAGTATTTT. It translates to CASSRQKRGGGDTQYF.

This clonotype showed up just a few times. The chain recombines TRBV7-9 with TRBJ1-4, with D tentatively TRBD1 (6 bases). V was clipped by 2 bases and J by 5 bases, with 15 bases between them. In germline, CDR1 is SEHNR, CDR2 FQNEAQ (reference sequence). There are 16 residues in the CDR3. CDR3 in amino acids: CASSLRRGQGNEKLFF. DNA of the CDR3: TGTGCCAGCAGCTTAAGGAGGGGTCAGGGGAATGAAAAACTGTTTTTT. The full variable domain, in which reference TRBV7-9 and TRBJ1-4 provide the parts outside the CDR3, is DTGVSQNPRHKITKRGQNVTFRCDPISEHNRLYWYRQTLGQGPEFLTYFQNEAQLEKSRLLSDRFSAERPKGSFSTLEIQRTEQGDSAMYLCASSLRRGQGNEKLFFGSGTQLSVL.

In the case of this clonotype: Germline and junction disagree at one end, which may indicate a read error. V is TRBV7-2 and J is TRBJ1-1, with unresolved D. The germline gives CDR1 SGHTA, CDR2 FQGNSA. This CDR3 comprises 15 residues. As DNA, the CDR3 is TGTGCCAGCAGCTTAGCCCCAGAAGAGAACGCTGAAGCTTTCTTT. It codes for CASSLAPEENAEAFF.